These T cell receptor beta chains were read from a single sample in a study of shared clonotypes between healthy human individuals. The assay was immunoSEQ multiplex PCR, and TCRdb's table has in-frame clones only and misses some. The table lists some 360,000 clones, less than 75% of them singletons. The specimen was memory CD4+ T cells sorted from blood. These receptors originate from a man aged 25 to 40 in good health. Each CDR3 is given without its conserved first and last residue.

length: 11; V: TRBV5-1; J: TRBJ2-5; CDR3: ASSSTGLETQY
length: 11; V: TRBV5-6; J: TRBJ2-5; CDR3: ASSRGWEETQY
length: 12; V: TRBV4-1; J: TRBJ1-3; CDR3: ASSQVGPGNTIY
length: 17; V: TRBV23-1; J: TRBJ2-7; CDR3: ASSPSDICPGQGAYEQY
length: 11; V: TRBV10-3; J: TRBJ2-3; CDR3: AISEDPTRGQY
length: 13; V: TRBV4-2; J: TRBJ2-7; CDR3: ASSQQAGEAYEQY
length: 13; V: TRBV7-6; J: TRBJ2-7; CDR3: ASSFSPTPTYEQY
length: 13; V: TRBV10-3; J: TRBJ2-7; CDR3: AISDSSGRAYEQY
length: 12; V: TRBV5-8; J: TRBJ1-3; CDR3: ASRARGLGDTIY
length: 13; V: TRBV5-1; J: TRBJ2-6; CDR3: ASSREGSGANVLT
length: 13; V: TRBV4-3; J: TRBJ2-1; CDR3: ASSQDLLSYNEQF
length: 10; V: TRBV30; J: TRBJ1-1; CDR3: AWSTDNTEAF
length: 10; V: TRBV19; J: TRBJ2-1; CDR3: ASSPDYNEQF
length: 11; V: TRBV28; J: TRBJ1-2; CDR3: ASSLGRAGGYT
length: 13; V: TRBV7-9; J: TRBJ1-1; CDR3: ASSLEAPAQGEAF
length: 13; V: TRBV7-9; J: TRBJ1-2; CDR3: ASSFGGITNYGYT
length: 12; V: TRBV5-1; J: TRBJ2-3; CDR3: ASSLSGAGDTQY
length: 14; V: TRBV10-3; J: TRBJ2-3; CDR3: AISGRDTTSTDTQY
length: 13; V: TRBV11-1; J: TRBJ1-1; CDR3: ASSRKGVWNTEAF
length: 14; V: TRBV7-8; J: TRBJ2-7; CDR3: ASSLALEPGDYEQY
length: 13; V: TRBV11-3; J: TRBJ2-2; CDR3: ASSPGQSNTGELF
length: 13; V: TRBV7-8; J: TRBJ2-2; CDR3: ASSPTRVRAGELF
length: 14; V: TRBV27; J: TRBJ2-7; CDR3: ASSSPSQGGSYEQY
length: 12; V: TRBV27; J: TRBJ2-7; CDR3: ASSEGGFAYEQY
length: 10; V: TRBV28; J: TRBJ2-1; CDR3: ASSEAGRAQF
length: 11; V: TRBV5-1; J: TRBJ2-7; CDR3: ASRIGTFKEQY
length: 13; V: TRBV28; J: TRBJ2-1; CDR3: ASSLPGSSLNEQF
length: 13; V: TRBV11-2; J: TRBJ2-1; CDR3: ASSLGQGGWDEQF
length: 11; V: TRBV11-2; J: TRBJ2-7; CDR3: ASSYTETYEQY
length: 12; V: TRBV6-1; J: TRBJ2-7; CDR3: ASSELGAYYEQY
length: 13; V: TRBV10-3; J: TRBJ2-2; CDR3: AISEGAVNTGELF
length: 15; V: TRBV9; J: TRBJ2-2; CDR3: ASSVGGAGVIPGELF
length: 12; V: TRBV28; J: TRBJ2-7; CDR3: ASSSTGTSYEQY
length: 11; V: TRBV2; J: TRBJ2-2; CDR3: ASSSGSTGELF
length: 11; V: TRBV5-6; J: TRBJ2-1; CDR3: ASSFTAYNEQF
length: 16; V: TRBV4-2; J: TRBJ2-6; CDR3: ASSFKGVRLSGANVLT
length: 14; V: TRBV5-1; J: TRBJ2-5; CDR3: ASSLAGIAGVETQY
length: 10; V: TRBV6-1; J: TRBJ2-1; CDR3: ASRWGTSEQF
length: 12; V: TRBV6-5; J: TRBJ2-7; CDR3: ASSPTGGPREQY
length: 9; V: TRBV5-6; J: TRBJ1-2; CDR3: ASSLLGGYT
length: 15; V: TRBV7-2; J: TRBJ2-2; CDR3: ASSHGTSGRRTGELF
length: 15; V: TRBV9; J: TRBJ2-1; CDR3: ASSVVPTGGPVNEQF
length: 13; V: TRBV7-6; J: TRBJ2-1; CDR3: ASSLGAGGNNEQF
length: 14; V: TRBV5-4; J: TRBJ1-3; CDR3: ASSAEPGRRGNTIY